This T cell receptor beta chain was identified in a study of blood T cell repertoires in COVID-19 (dated by TCRdb to between 2020 and 2021). Study-level background: Samples from collaborators originated in the United States, Italy and Spain and spanned both the acute and convalescent phases of COVID-19. The material from the prospective study consisted of cDNA or gDNA derived from T cells, B-cell-depleted T cells, or PBMCs. The dataset comprised deeply sampled blood TCRbeta repertoires from subjects exposed to, actively infected with, or recovered from COVID-19. The repertoires were released in a freely available public database meant as a resource for research on the immune response to SARS-CoV-2. The samples were drawn from two sources: the first 160 participants of the ongoing ImmuneRACE study, and 1,200 or so subjects contributed by 6 global collaborators. The sample metadata nearly always contained a de-identified subject ID, COVID-19 status, age in years and sex. HLA class I and class II types, where available, came from metadata supplied by the sample provider rather than from assay-based typing. Paper-wide results and their limitations: Clinical and demographic metadata were provided uncurated, with the amount varying by source and participant.

As for this clone: No antigen is known for it. Base qualities are not recorded, but no much larger clone differs from it by a single base.

TCRbeta CDR3 regions were amplified from genomic DNA using the immunoSEQ Assay, a bias-controlled multiplex PCR. For the original study's pipeline: The number of nucleated cells in each sample was estimated from the amplification of reference gene primers within the assay. Sequence reads were collapsed and filtered to measure the absolute abundance of every unique TCRbeta CDR3 rearrangement. For each sample, productive Simpson clonality was calculated as the square root of Simpson's diversity index over productive rearrangements. Imported from immuneACCESS, the table was reduced by TCRdb to in-frame sequences with V and J called. These copies leave out some clones; in studies compared against another copy, an unresolved V gene accounts for under half, and the cause of the remainder is not known. V, J and clone size are taken as reported in that table, and D and trimming were inferred from the DNA itself. The sample records about 160,000 clones, around 75% of which are singletons. The ten largest clones capture roughly 13% of the sample.

Reading from cysteine to phenylalanine, the CDR3 counts 14 amino acids. Of all the DNA, just the CDR3 is kept, 42 bases in frame from base 1. Via the germline V gene, CDR1 is MGHRA and CDR2 YSYEKL. Trimming leaves V shorter by 3 bases and J shorter by 15 bases, with the junction holding 7 bases beyond the gene matches. Whole blood was collected in K2EDTA tubes by collaborating institutions according to the institutions' own protocols. For TCRbeta analysis, collaborators shipped samples as frozen whole blood, isolated PBMCs, or DNA extracted from either of those sample types. The TCR sequence derives from a woman aged 80 or over with acute or convalescent COVID-19. The specimen was peripheral blood. Recombination linked TRBV4-1 to TRBJ2-1; the central 14 bases match TRBD2. The bases read TGCGCCAGCAGCCAGGGGACTAGCGGGAGTTACGGGTTCTTC. This is translated as CASSQGTSGSYGFF.